These T cell receptor beta chains were read from a single sample in a study of Graves' ophthalmopathy and Graves' hyperthyroidism. TCRdb ran MiXCR on the multiplex PCR reads and lists one entry per CDR3 protein. This sample has 400,000 to 500,000 distinct CDR3 sequences; 20% to 25% occur once, and the top ten carry approximately 3%. The sample taken for sequencing was peripheral blood. These receptors all come from a woman in her late teens or twenties with stable Graves' hyperthyroidism. Each CDR3 is given with its conserved first and last residue. The order of the fields is clone size, J gene, V gene, D gene, CDR3 protein, CDR3 DNA. A D gene is named only where the DNA matches it firmly. Clone size, where shown, is once, few, many, or a class for clones that have expanded.

>many|TRBJ2-5|TRBV7-2|NA
CASSSPETQYF
TGTGCCAGCAGCTCCCCAGAGACCCAGTACTTC
>few|TRBJ1-3|TRBV12-3/TRBV12-4|NA
CASSPQVASGNTIYF
TGTGCCAGCAGCCCCCAGGTCGCCTCTGGAAACACCATATATTTT
>many|TRBJ2-7|TRBV29-1|NA
CSVATTGTVYEQYF
TGCAGCGTTGCAACCACCGGGACTGTTTACGAGCAGTACTTC
>many|TRBJ2-5|TRBV20-1|TRBD2
CSASLWGLAGGRGETQYF
TGCAGTGCTAGTTTGTGGGGACTAGCGGGAGGGCGTGGTGAGACCCAGTACTTC
>many|TRBJ1-5|TRBV20-1|NA
CSAVVDNQPQHF
TGCAGTGCTGTGGTGGACAATCAGCCCCAGCATTTT
>many|TRBJ1-3|TRBV20-1|NA
CSATQGGNTIYF
TGCAGTGCTACCCAGGGGGGAAACACCATATATTTT
>many|TRBJ1-6|TRBV10-3|NA
CAISESDSSRPLHF
TGTGCCATCAGTGAGTCGGACAGTTCACGACCCCTCCACTTT
>once|TRBJ2-7|TRBV5-1|TRBD2
CASSLGGLAGVGRQYF
TGCGCCAGCAGCTTGGGGGGCCTAGCGGGAGTCGGTCGACAGTACTTC
>many|TRBJ2-7|TRBV28|NA
CASSSPILRQAGKYEQYF
TGTGCCAGCAGTTCCCCAATTTTAAGACAAGCAGGGAAATACGAGCAGTACTTC
>many|TRBJ1-6|TRBV7-2|NA
CASSLTQGSDSPLHF
TGTGCCAGCAGCCTGACGCAGGGGTCTGATTCACCCCTCCACTTT
>many|TRBJ2-5|TRBV15|TRBD2
CATSRGDSGEETQYF
TGTGCCACCAGCAGAGGCGATAGCGGGGAAGAGACCCAGTACTTC
>many|TRBJ1-5|TRBV4-2|NA
CASSQDGAQDQPQHF
TGTGCCAGCAGCCAAGATGGGGCGCAGGATCAGCCCCAGCATTTT
>many|TRBJ2-2|TRBV12-3/TRBV12-4|NA
CASSSNAPLSELFF
TGTGCCAGCAGTTCGAACGCCCCGTTATCTGAGCTGTTTTTT
>many|TRBJ2-7|TRBV5-1|NA
CASSPLEAAIYEQYF
TGCGCCAGCAGCCCCCTGGAAGCCGCCATCTACGAGCAGTACTTC
>NA|TRBJ1-2|TRBV28|NA
CASLQNYGYTF
TGTGCCAGCCTACAGAACTATGGTTACACCTTC
>many|TRBJ1-2|TRBV28|TRBD1
CASSPGTGANYGYTF
TGTGCCAGCAGTCCCGGGACAGGGGCGAACTATGGCTACACCTTC
>NA|TRBJ2-2|TRBV29-1|NA
CSVQGWGVAGELFF
TGCAGCGTTCAGGGGTGGGGTGTGGCCGGGGAGCTGTTTTTT
>few|TRBJ2-2|TRBV5-1|NA
CASSGVPDRGTGELFF
TGCGCCAGCAGCGGGGTTCCTGATCGGGGCACCGGGGAGCTGTTTTTT